The rows below give T cell receptor beta chains drawn from one sample of a study of blood T cells in healthy people across ages. MiXCR, run by TCRdb on the 5' RACE reads, gives a single entry per CDR3 protein. In the table there are some 900,000 distinct CDR3 sequences, 25% to 30% of which are singletons. The sequenced sample consisted of blood. Receptors were obtained from a woman older than 75 in good health. The CDR3 runs from the conserved cysteine through the conserved F or W. D genes are given only for firm matches. A row's size may be missing; if present it is once, few, many or a size class.

V	D	size	J	length	DNA	CDR3
TRBV7-9	.	few	TRBJ2-3	15	TGTGCCAGCAGAACTGGGATTAGCGCCACAGATACGCAGTATTTT	CASRTGISATDTQYF
TRBV7-9	TRBD1	many	TRBJ1-2	16	TGTGCCAGCAGCTCCCCGATGGGACAGGGCCGTTATGGCTACACCTTC	CASSSPMGQGRYGYTF
TRBV18	TRBD1	once	TRBJ2-3	15	TGTGCCAGCTCAGGCCGGGACAGGGGCGTAGATACGCAGTATTTT	CASSGRDRGVDTQYF
TRBV7-2	TRBD1	.	TRBJ1-5	15	TGTGCCAGCAGCCCAACCTCGACAGGGACGCAGCCCCAGCATTTT	CASSPTSTGTQPQHF
TRBV3-1	.	few	TRBJ2-2	15	TGTGCCAGCAGCCAAAATTGGCAGAACACCGGGGAGCTGTTTTTT	CASSQNWQNTGELFF
TRBV10-3	.	many	TRBJ2-3	15	TGTGCCATCAGTGAGTCGGCGGGGAGCACAGATACGCAGTATTTT	CAISESAGSTDTQYF
TRBV10-3	.	few	TRBJ1-3	14	TGTGCCATCAGTGAAAAGGGCTTTGGAAACACCATATATTTT	CAISEKGFGNTIYF
TRBV7-9	.	many	TRBJ2-5	17	TGTGCCAGCAGCTTAAGAGAGTTGACAGGCCAACGGGAGACCCAGTACTTC	CASSLRELTGQRETQYF
TRBV7-2	.	.	TRBJ2-3	15	TGTGTCAGCAGCTTAGGGGGAACTCAGAAACTCGAGCAGTACTTT	CVSSLGGTQKLEQYF
TRBV6-5	.	many	TRBJ2-3	11	TGTGCCAGCAGTGACACAGATACGCAGTATTTT	CASSDTDTQYF
TRBV20-1	TRBD1	many	TRBJ2-3	14	TGCAGTGCTAGAGGGACAGGGGTTACAGATACGCAGTATTTT	CSARGTGVTDTQYF
TRBV5-1	.	.	TRBJ2-5	15	TGCGCCAGCAGCTTGGCCGTCGGTACCCCCGAGACCCAGTACTTC	CASSLAVGTPETQYF
TRBV10-2	TRBD2	few	TRBJ2-3	16	TGCGCCAGCAGTGGGTTTAGCGGGGACCCCGATTTGACGCAGTATTTT	CASSGFSGDPDLTQYF
TRBV20-1	TRBD1	.	TRBJ1-2	13	TGCAGTGCCTTCACAGGGGAAAGCTATGGCTACACCTTC	CSAFTGESYGYTF
TRBV10-2	TRBD1	many	TRBJ2-5	14	TGCGCCAGCAGGCAGGGGGTCCCCCAAGAGACCCAGTACTTC	CASRQGVPQETQYF
TRBV7-9	.	many	TRBJ1-6	14	TGTGCCAGCAGCTTAGACGGGGGAAATTCACCCCTCCACTTT	CASSLDGGNSPLHF
TRBV9	TRBD2	.	TRBJ2-2	14	TGTGCCAGCAGCGTAGCCGGGGGGACCGGGGAGCTGTTTTTT	CASSVAGGTGELFF
TRBV12-3/TRBV12-4	.	many	TRBJ2-2	14	TGTGCCAGCAGTTTAGGGGAGCGCACCGGGGAGCTGTTTTTT	CASSLGERTGELFF
TRBV6-6	.	.	TRBJ2-5	14	TGTGCCAGCAGCTCCGGACGCAGGGGAGAGACCCAGTACTTC	CASSSGRRGETQYF
TRBV7-2	.	many	TRBJ1-5	15	TGTGCCAGCAGTTCCTACGGGACAAAGAATCAGCCCCAGCATTTT	CASSSYGTKNQPQHF
TRBV20-1	.	.	TRBJ2-7	16	TGCAGTGCCCAGCCGGCCCCCCGGGACAAACCCTACGAGCAGTACTTC	CSAQPAPRDKPYEQYF
TRBV27	.	many	TRBJ1-5	14	TGTGCCAGCGGGCAAGGAGTTGGTGGTCAGCCCCAGCATTTT	CASGQGVGGQPQHF
TRBV20-1	.	.	TRBJ1-2	13	TGCAGTGCTAGTAGGGGAGGGATCAGTGGCTACACCTTC	CSASRGGISGYTF
TRBV7-9	.	.	TRBJ2-3	15	TGTGCCAGCAGCTTAAGTAACTCCGGCACAGATACGCAGTATTTT	CASSLSNSGTDTQYF
TRBV30	.	.	TRBJ1-2	15	TGTGCCTGGAGTCGACAGGCGGGAGTTAACTATGGCTACACCTTC	CAWSRQAGVNYGYTF
TRBV20-1	.	many	TRBJ2-7	14	TGCAGTGCTAGAGTGGGGGTCCTCTCCTACGAGCAGTACTTC	CSARVGVLSYEQYF
TRBV6-1	.	.	TRBJ1-5	14	TGTGCCAGCAGTGCCGGCAGGGGAAATCAGCCCCAGCATTTT	CASSAGRGNQPQHF
TRBV18	TRBD1	.	TRBJ1-5	17	TGTGCCAGCTCACCAAATAACGGACAGGTTAGCAATCAGCCCCAGCATTTT	CASSPNNGQVSNQPQHF
TRBV10-3	.	many	TRBJ1-2	14	TGTGCCATCAGTGAGAGGCAGTTAAACTATGGCTACACCTTC	CAISERQLNYGYTF
TRBV7-2	.	many	TRBJ2-3	13	TGTGCCAGCAGCCAAACCATCGAAGATACGCAGTATTTT	CASSQTIEDTQYF
TRBV7-9	TRBD1	many	TRBJ2-1	16	TGTGCCAGCAGCAAAACACAGGGGGGCTCCTACAATGAGCAGTTCTTC	CASSKTQGGSYNEQFF
TRBV4-3	TRBD1	many	TRBJ2-5	15	TGCGCCAGCAGCCCGGGACAGGGGTTTTCAGAGACCCAGTACTTC	CASSPGQGFSETQYF
TRBV7-9	TRBD1	many	TRBJ2-7	15	TGTGCCAGCAGCTTAGCGTGGGACAGGCCCTACGAGCAGTACTTC	CASSLAWDRPYEQYF
TRBV6-1	.	.	TRBJ2-3	14	TGTGCCAGCAGGGAACGAGGGGCCCCAGATACGCAGTATTTT	CASRERGAPDTQYF
TRBV5-1	TRBD2	few	TRBJ2-1	16	TGCGCCAGCAGCCCGCGGACTAGCGGGGGGGCTAATGAGCAGTTCTTC	CASSPRTSGGANEQFF
TRBV6-2/TRBV6-3	.	.	TRBJ2-3	18	TGTGCCAGCAGTTCCATGGCCCGGGAAACCTTTACAATCGATACGCAGTATTTT	CASSSMARETFTIDTQYF
TRBV5-1	.	.	TRBJ2-1	13	TGCGCCGGCAGCTTGGAACAGTTAGCGACCCAGTTCTTC	CAGSLEQLATQFF
TRBV12-3/TRBV12-4	.	.	TRBJ1-2	12	TGTGCCAGCAGTACGATTTACTATGGCTACACCTTC	CASSTIYYGYTF
TRBV7-9	TRBD1	few	TRBJ1-1	15	TGTGCCAGCAGCCCAAGAACAGGGGGCCCAACTGAAGCTTTCTTT	CASSPRTGGPTEAFF
TRBV7-2	.	few	TRBJ2-7	15	TGTGCCAGCAGCTTAGCGGGGGGCCAGCACTACGAGCAGTACTTC	CASSLAGGQHYEQYF
TRBV29-1	.	.	TRBJ1-3	13	TGCAGCGTTTCGACAGATTCTGGAAACACCATATATTTT	CSVSTDSGNTIYF
TRBV7-2	TRBD2	many	TRBJ2-3	17	TGTGCCAGCAGCACGACTAGCGGGAAACGTAGCACAGATACGCAGTATTTT	CASSTTSGKRSTDTQYF
TRBV7-9	.	many	TRBJ1-2	13	TGTGCCAGCAGCTTAGATATGACCTATGGCTACACCTTC	CASSLDMTYGYTF
TRBV7-2	.	many	TRBJ2-5	14	TGTGCCAGCAGCTCAGCCAGGGTACAAGAGACCCAGTACTTC	CASSSARVQETQYF
TRBV24-1	.	.	TRBJ2-7	15	TGTGCCACCAGTGACTCTAGACCTCAGAGCTACGAGCAGTACTTC	CATSDSRPQSYEQYF
TRBV12-3/TRBV12-4	.	.	TRBJ1-4	14	TGTGCCAGCAGCCGTGAGATCGAAGGGGAAAAACTGTTTTTT	CASSREIEGEKLFF
TRBV28	TRBD1	.	TRBJ2-1	15	TGTGCCAGCAGTCCCCCCGGGACAGGGATCTATGAGCAGTTCTTC	CASSPPGTGIYEQFF
TRBV2	TRBD1	.	TRBJ1-2	13	TGTGCCAGCAACCTACAGACAGGGATTGGCTACACCTTC	CASNLQTGIGYTF
TRBV3-1	.	.	TRBJ2-1	12	TGTGCCAGCAGCCAAGATAGCAGGGGGCAGTTCTTC	CASSQDSRGQFF
TRBV7-2	TRBD2	many	TRBJ2-1	17	TGTGCCAGCAGCACAGGACTAGCGGGGGGGTCCTACAATGAGCAGTTCTTC	CASSTGLAGGSYNEQFF
TRBV4-3	.	many	TRBJ2-2	12	TGCGCCAGCAGCCTCCTGGCCGGGGAGCTGTTTTTT	CASSLLAGELFF
TRBV7-9	.	.	TRBJ1-2	14	TGTGCCAGCAGCCCAGCCGGGGTCCCGTCTGGCTACACCTTC	CASSPAGVPSGYTF
TRBV6-6	TRBD2	many	TRBJ2-1	15	TGTGCCAGCAGTTCCCTAGCGGGGGGCGCCAATGAGCAGTTCTTC	CASSSLAGGANEQFF